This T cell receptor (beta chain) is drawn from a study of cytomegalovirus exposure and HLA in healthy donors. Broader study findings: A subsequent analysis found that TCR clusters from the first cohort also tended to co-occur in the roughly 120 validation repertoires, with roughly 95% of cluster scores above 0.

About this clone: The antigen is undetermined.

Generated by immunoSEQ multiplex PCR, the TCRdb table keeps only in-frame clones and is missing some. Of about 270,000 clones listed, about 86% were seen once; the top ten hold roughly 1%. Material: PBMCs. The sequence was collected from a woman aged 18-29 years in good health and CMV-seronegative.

CDR3 DNA: TGTGCCAGCAGCTTACCATTAGGGACAGGCCCCTATGGCTACACCTTC. Translation: CASSLPLGTGPYGYTF. J is TRBJ1-2 and V is TRBV7-9; TRBD1 agrees at 8 bases. CDR3 size: 16 residues. V dropped 2 bases and J dropped 4; count of bases not matched to a gene: 9. CDR1 is SEHNR, CDR2 FQNEAQ, per germline (reference sequence). Supplemented by reference TRBV7-9 and TRBJ1-2, the full variable domain reads DTGVSQNPRHKITKRGQNVTFRCDPISEHNRLYWYRQTLGQGPEFLTYFQNEAQLEKSRLLSDRFSAERPKGSFSTLEIQRTEQGDSAMYLCASSLPLGTGPYGYTFGSGTRLTVV.